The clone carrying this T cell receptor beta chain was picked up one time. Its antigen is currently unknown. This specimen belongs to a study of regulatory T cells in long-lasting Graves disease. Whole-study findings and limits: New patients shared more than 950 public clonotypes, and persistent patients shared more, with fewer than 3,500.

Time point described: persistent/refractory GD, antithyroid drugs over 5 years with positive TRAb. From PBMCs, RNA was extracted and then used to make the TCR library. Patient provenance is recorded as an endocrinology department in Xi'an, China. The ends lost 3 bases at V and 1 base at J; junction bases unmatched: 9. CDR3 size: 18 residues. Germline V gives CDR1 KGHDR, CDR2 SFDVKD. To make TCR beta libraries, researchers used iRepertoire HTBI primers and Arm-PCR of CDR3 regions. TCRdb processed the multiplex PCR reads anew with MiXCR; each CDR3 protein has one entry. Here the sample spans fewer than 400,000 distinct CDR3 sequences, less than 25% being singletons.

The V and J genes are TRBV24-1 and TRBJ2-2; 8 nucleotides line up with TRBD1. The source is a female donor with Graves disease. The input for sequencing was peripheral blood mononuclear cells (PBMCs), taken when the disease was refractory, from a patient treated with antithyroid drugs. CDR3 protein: CATSDPGYRGKNTGELFF. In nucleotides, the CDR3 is TGTGCCACCAGTGATCCCGGGTACAGGGGGAAGAACACCGGGGAGCTGTTTTTT.